This T cell receptor (beta chain) originates from a study of T cells after yellow fever vaccination (dated by TCRdb to between 2018 and 2020). As for the study more broadly: Memory subsets (EM, EMRA, CM and Tscm) were sorted on a BD FACS Aria III using CD3, CD45RA, CCR7 and CD95 staining. The SMART-Seq v4 Ultra Low Input RNA kit was used to prepare libraries from fractions with low cell numbers. To follow T-cell clones before and after primary and booster YFV17D yellow fever vaccination, bulk TCR alpha and beta repertoires were sequenced over time. Two healthy male donors made up the cohort, one aged 18 to 30 years and the other aged 30 to 40 years. Blood was collected at multiple timepoints before and after primary and secondary immunization, and bulk PBMC replicates and cell subsets were isolated. Memory subsets were sorted on days 0, 15 and 45 and at 18 months following primary vaccination, and on days 0, 15 and 45 following the 30-year booster.

Summary of the overall study and its limitations: The secondary T-cell response was weaker than the primary response but faster, peaking on day 5 instead of day 15. Because abundant contaminating clonotypes from the bulk population could be contained in FACS-sorted repertoires, computational filtering was required. On day 0, almost all vaccine-responding clonotypes were found to be below detection in the sorted memory subsets. Most clones expanded after primary vaccination were re-detected after the booster (almost 97% of CD4 and about 88% of CD8), suggesting broad memory maintenance. A small fraction of clonotypes showed up in both the CD4 and CD8 compartments, probably as a result of convergent recombination. The study included only a couple of donors, which limits how far the findings can be generalized.

The germline ends are 9 bases apart after V is trimmed by 3 bases and J by 1 base. Reading the germline V gene gives CDR1 ENHRY and CDR2 SYGVKD. Including cysteine and phenylalanine, the CDR3 has 14 amino acids. Just the 42-base CDR3 DNA is kept, in frame starting at base 1. What this sample's treatment or condition label stands for: live attenuated yellow fever vaccine strain. PBMCs were isolated from peripheral blood using a standard Ficoll-Paque protocol. RNA from sorted memory subsets was extracted with the RNeasy Micro Kit. TCR cDNA was synthesized by 5'RACE template switching, which introduced a universal primer site and unique molecular identifiers. Priming for cDNA synthesis came from both the TCR alpha and TCR beta constant segments. Library amplification used two PCR steps, and the second PCR step added sample barcodes and sequencing adapters. Sequencing of libraries was done on Illumina HiSeq 2500 (2x100 bp) or NovaSeq (2x150 bp). The original methods were these. MIGEC was used to demultiplex reads and collapse the reads into UMI consensus sequences, and MiXCR was used for V(D)J alignment. Vaccine-responding clonotypes were identified with edgeR using replicate PBMC samples, with FDR below 0.01 and a log2 fold change above 5 up to day 15 being required. Bulk clonotypes were assigned CD4 or CD8 identity according to which sequenced CD4 or CD8 repertoire held them at higher abundance. To estimate the distribution of each clone across memory phenotypes, clonotype frequencies in memory subsets were weighted by FACS-sorted cell numbers. The raw public reads went through TCRdb reprocessing: fastp at Q25, MiXCR clone calling, in-frame beta chains kept. A single entry per CDR3 protein holds the most common genes and DNA from its merged rows. TCRdb, not the original authors, processed these V and J calls. Here the sample has tens of thousands of distinct CDR3 sequences; roughly 3.2% occur a single time. The ten largest clones represent about 0.98% of the sample.

This clonotype came up many times. Qualities for individual bases were not recorded, and no much larger clone is one base off. The input for sequencing was PBMCs, either bulk or a sorted T-cell subset (CD4+, CD8+, memory, or dextramer-sorted; not recorded which), taken roughly 45 days after the first yellow fever vaccination. The receptor's source is a man between 18 and 29 years old who received the YFV17D yellow fever vaccine. The rearranged chain carries TRBV10-3 and TRBJ1-1; TRBD1 might be the D gene, on 5 matching bases. The sequenced DNA: TGTGCCATCAGTGACCCGCAGGGGAACACTGAAGCTTTCTTT. Translation gives CAISDPQGNTEAFF.